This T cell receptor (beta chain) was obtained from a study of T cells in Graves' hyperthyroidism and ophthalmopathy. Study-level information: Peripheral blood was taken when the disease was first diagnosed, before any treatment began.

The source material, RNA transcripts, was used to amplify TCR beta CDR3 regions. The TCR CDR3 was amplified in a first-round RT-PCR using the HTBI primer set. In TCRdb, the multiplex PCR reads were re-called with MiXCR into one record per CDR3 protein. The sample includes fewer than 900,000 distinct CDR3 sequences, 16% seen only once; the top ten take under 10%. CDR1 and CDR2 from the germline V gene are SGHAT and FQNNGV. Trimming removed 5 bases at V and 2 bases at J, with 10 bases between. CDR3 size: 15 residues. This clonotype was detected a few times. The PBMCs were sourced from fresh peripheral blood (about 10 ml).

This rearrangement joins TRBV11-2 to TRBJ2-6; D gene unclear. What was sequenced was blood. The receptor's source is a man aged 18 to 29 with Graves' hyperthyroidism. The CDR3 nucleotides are TGTGCCAGCAGCCTCACGGTCGCTGGGGCCAACGTCCTGACTTTC. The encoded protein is CASSLTVAGANVLTF.